This record concerns one TCR beta chain sequence. Data came from immunoSEQ multiplex PCR; TCRdb stores just in-frame clones and leaves some out. The sample holds around 270,000 clones; approximately 90% are singletons and the top ten take less than 5%. The data are from a study of blood T cell repertoires in COVID-19. The CDR3 has 16 amino acids. The V gene's germline CDR1 is SNHLY and CDR2 FYNNEI. V lost 1 base and J 0 bases, leaving 10 bases between the germline ends. This clonotype originated in a man in his 60s who had recovered from COVID-19. This chain connects TRBV2 to TRBJ1-5; D not resolved. Source material: peripheral blood. In nucleotides, the CDR3 is TGTGCCAGCAGTGAAGGGCAGTCAGATAGCAATCAGCCCCAGCATTTT. Protein: CASSEGQSDSNQPQHF.